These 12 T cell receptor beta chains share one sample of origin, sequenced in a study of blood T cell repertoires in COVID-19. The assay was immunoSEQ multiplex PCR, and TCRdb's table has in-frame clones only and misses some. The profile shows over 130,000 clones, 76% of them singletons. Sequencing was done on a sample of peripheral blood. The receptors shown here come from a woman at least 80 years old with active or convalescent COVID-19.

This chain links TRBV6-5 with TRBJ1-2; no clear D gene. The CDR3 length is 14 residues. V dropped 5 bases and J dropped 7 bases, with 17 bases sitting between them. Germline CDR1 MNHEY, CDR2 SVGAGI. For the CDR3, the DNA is TGTGCCAGCAGTAGGGAGGCGGGAAAGGGTGGCTACACCTTC. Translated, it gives CASSREAGKGGYTF.

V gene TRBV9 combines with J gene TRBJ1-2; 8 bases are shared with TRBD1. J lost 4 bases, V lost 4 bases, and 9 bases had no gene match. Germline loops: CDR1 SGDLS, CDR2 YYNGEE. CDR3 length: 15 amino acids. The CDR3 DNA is TGTGCCAGCAGCTCTGGACAGGGCACTATCTATGGCTACACCTTC. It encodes CASSSGQGTIYGYTF.

The CDR3 DNA follows: TGCGCCAGCAGCCTGAGGACAGGGTTTAATTCTGAAGCTTTCTTT. As protein: CASSLRTGFNSEAFF. V usage is TRBV5-1 and J usage is TRBJ1-1, with 8 bases identical to TRBD1. Germline V gene data show CDR1 as SGHRS and CDR2 as YFSETQ. J was trimmed by 6 bases and V by 4 bases; bases with no gene match: 11. The CDR3 runs 15 residues. Complete variable domain (other parts from reference TRBV5-1 and TRBJ1-1): KAGVTQTPRYLIKTRGQQVTLSCSPISGHRSVSWYQQTPGQGLQFLFEYFSETQRNKGNFPGRFSGRQFSNSRSEMNVSTLELGDSALYLCASSLRTGFNSEAFFGQGTRLTVV.

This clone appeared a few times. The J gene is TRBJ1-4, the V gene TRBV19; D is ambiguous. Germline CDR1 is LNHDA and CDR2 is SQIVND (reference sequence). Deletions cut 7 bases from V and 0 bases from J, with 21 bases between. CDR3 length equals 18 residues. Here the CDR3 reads CASMAPGRGLSTNEKLFF. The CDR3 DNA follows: TGTGCCAGTATGGCCCCGGGTAGAGGGCTATCAACTAATGAAAAACTGTTTTTT.

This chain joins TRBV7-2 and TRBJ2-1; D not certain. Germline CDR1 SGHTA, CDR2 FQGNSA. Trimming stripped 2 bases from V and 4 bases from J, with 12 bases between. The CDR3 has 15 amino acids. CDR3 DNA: TGTGCCAGCAGCTTATCATTGGAGAGATACAATGAGCAGTTCTTC. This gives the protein CASSLSLERYNEQFF.

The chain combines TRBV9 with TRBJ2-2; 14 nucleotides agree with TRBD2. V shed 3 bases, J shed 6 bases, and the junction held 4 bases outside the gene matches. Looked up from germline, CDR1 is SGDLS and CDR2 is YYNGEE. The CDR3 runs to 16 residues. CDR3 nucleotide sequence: TGTGCCAGCAGCGGACTAGCGGGGGGGAGGTCCGGGGAGCTGTTTTTT. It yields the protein CASSGLAGGRSGELFF.

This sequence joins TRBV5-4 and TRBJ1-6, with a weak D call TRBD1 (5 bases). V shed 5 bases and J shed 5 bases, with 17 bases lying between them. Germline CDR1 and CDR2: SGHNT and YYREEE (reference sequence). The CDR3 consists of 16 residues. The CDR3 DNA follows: TGTGCCAGCAGTCCGAAGGACGGGGGAAATAATTCACCCCTCCACTTT. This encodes CASSPKDGGNNSPLHF.

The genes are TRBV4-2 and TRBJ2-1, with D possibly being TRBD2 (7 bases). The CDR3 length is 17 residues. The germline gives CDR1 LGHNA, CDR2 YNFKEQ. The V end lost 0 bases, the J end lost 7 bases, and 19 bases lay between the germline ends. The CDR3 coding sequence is TGTGCCAGCAGCCAAGACGAGAGGGGGGGCCGTGTAAATGAGCAGTTCTTC. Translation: CASSQDERGGRVNEQFF.

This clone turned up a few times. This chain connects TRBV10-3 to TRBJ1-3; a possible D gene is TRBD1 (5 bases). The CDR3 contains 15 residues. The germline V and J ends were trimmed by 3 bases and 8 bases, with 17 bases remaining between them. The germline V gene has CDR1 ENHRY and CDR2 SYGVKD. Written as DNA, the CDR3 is TGTGCCATCAGTGACGGTCCCAACGCGGGACACACCATATATTTT. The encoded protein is CAISDGPNAGHTIYF.

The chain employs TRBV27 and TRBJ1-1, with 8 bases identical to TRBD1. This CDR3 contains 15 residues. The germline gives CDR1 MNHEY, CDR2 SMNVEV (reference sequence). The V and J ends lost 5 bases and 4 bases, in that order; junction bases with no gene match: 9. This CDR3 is CASSNSGGAFTEAFF. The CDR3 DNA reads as TGTGCCAGCAGTAACTCAGGGGGCGCGTTCACTGAAGCTTTCTTT.

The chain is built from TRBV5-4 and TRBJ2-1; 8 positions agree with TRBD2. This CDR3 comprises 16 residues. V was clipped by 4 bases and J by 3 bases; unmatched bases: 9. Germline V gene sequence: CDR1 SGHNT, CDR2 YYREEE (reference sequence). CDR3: CASSRVAGLGYNEQFF. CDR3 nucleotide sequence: TGTGCCAGCAGCAGGGTAGCGGGGTTAGGCTACAATGAGCAGTTCTTC.

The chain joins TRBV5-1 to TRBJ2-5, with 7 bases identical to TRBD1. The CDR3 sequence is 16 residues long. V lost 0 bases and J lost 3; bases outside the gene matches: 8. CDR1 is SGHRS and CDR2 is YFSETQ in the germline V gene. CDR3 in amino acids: CASSLAGLGTEETQYF. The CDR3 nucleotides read TGCGCCAGCAGCTTGGCCGGCCTGGGGACAGAAGAGACCCAGTACTTC. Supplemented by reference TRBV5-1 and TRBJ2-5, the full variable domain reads KAGVTQTPRYLIKTRGQQVTLSCSPISGHRSVSWYQQTPGQGLQFLFEYFSETQRNKGNFPGRFSGRQFSNSRSEMNVSTLELGDSALYLCASSLAGLGTEETQYFGPGTRLLVL.